What follows are 7 T cell receptor beta chains derived from one specimen sequenced in a study of shared clonotypes between healthy human individuals. Sequenced by immunoSEQ multiplex PCR; TCRdb stores in-frame clones only, minus some. The table includes over 2 million clones, 90% to 95% detected once. The sample was naive CD4+ T cells sorted from blood. Subset denoted: CD45RA+ positively selected. These TCRs come from a young man in good health.

As regards this clone: The same CDR3 arises from other DNA sequences in this sample as well. The chain combines TRBV19 with TRBJ1-5; D call uncertain. Germline CDR1 is LNHDA and CDR2 is SQIVND (reference sequence). Between the trimmed V and J ends, which lost 3 bases and 2 bases, there was a span of 8 bases. The CDR3 is made up of 14 amino acids. As DNA, the CDR3 is TGTGCCAGTAGTATCGGGCAGGGCAATCAGCCCCAGCATTTT. This codes for CASSIGQGNQPQHF.

The V and J genes are TRBV12-5 and TRBJ2-6; D unresolved. The germline V and J ends were trimmed by 5 bases and 2 bases, with 10 bases remaining between them. The CDR3 covers 15 residues. Per the germline V gene, CDR1 is LGHNT and CDR2 is FRNRAP. CDR3 residues: CASGLNSPGANVLTF. For the CDR3, the DNA is TGTGCTAGTGGTCTAAACAGTCCTGGGGCCAACGTCCTGACTTTC.

This chain uses TRBV5-4 with TRBJ2-2, with 8 bases identical to TRBD1. V was pared by 4 bases and J by 1 base, with 6 bases of the junction left unmatched. The CDR3 extends over 16 amino acids. Germline V gene lookup returns CDR1 SGHNT and CDR2 YYREEE (reference sequence). The CDR3 spells CASSKTGDRNTGELFF. The CDR3 DNA reads as TGTGCCAGCAGCAAGACAGGGGATCGGAACACCGGGGAGCTGTTTTTT.

The chain combines TRBV19 with TRBJ1-6; 12 bases map to TRBD1. From germline, CDR1 is LNHDA and CDR2 SQIVND (reference sequence). CDR3 size: 16 residues. The V gene end was trimmed by 4 bases and the J gene end by 10 bases; junction bases not matched to a gene: 8. CDR3 residues: CASSTGTGGAGSPLHF. CDR3 bases: TGTGCCAGTAGTACCGGGACAGGGGGCGCAGGCTCACCCCTCCACTTT.

The chain is built from TRBV6-1 and TRBJ2-6; D remains ambiguous. The V gene lost 3 bases and the J gene lost 6 bases, with 9 bases spanning the gap. The CDR3 extends over 14 amino acids. Germline-derived CDR1 and CDR2 are MNHNS and SASEGT. CDR3 region: CASSEEPLANVLTF. CDR3 in DNA: TGTGCCAGCAGTGAGGAACCCTTGGCCAACGTCCTGACTTTC.

The rearrangement links TRBV5-4 to TRBJ2-7; 12 bases are a match to TRBD2. This CDR3 comprises 16 residues. Germline CDR1 reads SGHNT; CDR2 reads YYREEE (reference sequence). V lost 4 bases and J lost 1; bases outside the gene matches: 6. CDR3 loop: CASSPTSGGTSYEQYF. As DNA, the CDR3 is TGTGCCAGCAGCCCAACTAGCGGGGGGACTTCCTACGAGCAGTACTTC.

A word on this clone: Other DNA sequences within the sample encode an identical CDR3. The CDR3 DNA sequence: TGTGCCTGGAGTCCATCTATGAACACTGAAGCTTTCTTT. Translation: CAWSPSMNTEAFF. The V gene is TRBV30, the J gene TRBJ1-1; D gene uncertain. Trimming shortened V by 2 bases and J by 0 bases, and 7 bases separated the two germline ends. CDR1 is GTSNPN, CDR2 SVGIG, per germline (reference sequence). The CDR3 is 13 residues long.